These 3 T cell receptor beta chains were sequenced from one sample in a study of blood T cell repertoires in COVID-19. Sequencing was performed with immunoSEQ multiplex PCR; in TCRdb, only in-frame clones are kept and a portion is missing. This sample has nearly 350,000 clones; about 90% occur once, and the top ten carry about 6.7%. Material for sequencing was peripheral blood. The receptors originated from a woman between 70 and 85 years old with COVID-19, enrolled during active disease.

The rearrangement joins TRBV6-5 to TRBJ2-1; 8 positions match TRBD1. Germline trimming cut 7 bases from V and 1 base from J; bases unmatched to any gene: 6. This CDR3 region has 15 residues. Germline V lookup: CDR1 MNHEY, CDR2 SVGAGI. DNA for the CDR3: TGTGCCAGCACCATAGACAGGGGATCCTACAATGAGCAGTTCTTC. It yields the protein CASTIDRGSYNEQFF.

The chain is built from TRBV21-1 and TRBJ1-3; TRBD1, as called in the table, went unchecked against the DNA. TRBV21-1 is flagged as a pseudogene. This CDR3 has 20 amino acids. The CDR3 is CASSTPYPRDRGVAGNTIYF. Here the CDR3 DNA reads TGTGCCAGCAGCACTCCCTACCCGCGGGACAGGGGAGTGGCGGGAAACACCATATATTTT.

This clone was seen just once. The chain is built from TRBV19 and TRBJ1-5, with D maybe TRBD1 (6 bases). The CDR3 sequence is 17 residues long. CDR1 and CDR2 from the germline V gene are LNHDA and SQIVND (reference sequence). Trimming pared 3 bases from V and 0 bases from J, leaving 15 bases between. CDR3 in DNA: TGTGCCAGTAGTATCCCGGGACACAAATATAGCAATCAGCCCCAGCATTTT. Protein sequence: CASSIPGHKYSNQPQHF.